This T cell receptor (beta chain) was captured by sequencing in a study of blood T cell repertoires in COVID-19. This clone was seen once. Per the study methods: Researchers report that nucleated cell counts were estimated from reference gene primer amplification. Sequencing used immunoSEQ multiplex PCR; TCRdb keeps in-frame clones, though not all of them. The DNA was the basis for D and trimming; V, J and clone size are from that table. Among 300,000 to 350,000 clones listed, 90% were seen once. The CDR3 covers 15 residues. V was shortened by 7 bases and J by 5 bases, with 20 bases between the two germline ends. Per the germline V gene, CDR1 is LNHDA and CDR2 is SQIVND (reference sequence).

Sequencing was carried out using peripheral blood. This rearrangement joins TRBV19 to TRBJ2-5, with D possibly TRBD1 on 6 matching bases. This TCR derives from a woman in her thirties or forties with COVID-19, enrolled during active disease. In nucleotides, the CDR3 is TGTGCCAGTAAGGAGCCCGGCAGGGGTGGGGAGACCCAGTACTTC. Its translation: CASKEPGRGGETQYF.